This paragraph covers one TCR beta chain sequence. Its antigen remains unknown. CDR1 is KGHDR and CDR2 is SFDVKD in the germline V gene. Trimming cost V 11 bases and J 9 bases; bases outside gene matches: 9. The CDR3 totals 12 residues. This sample was included in a study of CD8+CD57+ T cells in acquired aplastic anemia. Whole-study context: An average of roughly 2.9 ug of DNA was obtained from sorted CD4+ and CD8+ cells.

Profiling of TCR beta VDJ combinations and CDR3 sequences used genomic DNA as template. TCRdb independently ran MiXCR on the reads; one entry per CDR3 protein. This table has about 270,000 distinct CDR3 sequences, roughly 50% appearing once. Notes on the study in general: Levels of CD8+ Simpson's diversity were not significantly distinct in patients versus controls. Between patients and controls, 25 to 30 CD8+ CDR3 sequences were found in common.

The receptor was isolated from a human donor with severe aplastic anemia or a healthy control (not recorded which). Sequencing input: sorted CD4+, CD8+, or CD8+CD57+ T cells (not recorded which) from PBMCs. This rearrangement joins TRBV24-1 to TRBJ2-1, with 7 bases fitting TRBD1. The CDR3 protein is CAIGTAMGEQFF. DNA of the CDR3: TGTGCCATCGGGACAGCTATGGGTGAGCAGTTCTTC.